A single sample is the source of the 10 T cell receptor beta chains below, sequenced in a study of technical replicates of blood from a few donors. Assay: immunoSEQ multiplex PCR; the TCRdb copy retains only in-frame clones and omits some. The table lists about 80,000 clones, 75% to 95% of them singletons. Sequences were obtained from T cells isolated from PBMCs. These receptors came from a human donor in good health.

This clone was counted once. The V and J genes are TRBV10-3 and TRBJ2-1; D may be TRBD1 (5 bases). V lost 0 bases and J 2 bases, leaving 8 bases between the germline ends. Germline V gene data show CDR1 as ENHRY and CDR2 as SYGVKD. The CDR3 contains 15 residues. The chain's CDR3 is CAISESQAPYNEQFF. Written as DNA, the CDR3 is TGTGCCATCAGTGAGTCACAGGCCCCCTACAATGAGCAGTTCTTC.

The chain joins TRBV28 to TRBJ2-1, with 9 bases fitting TRBD2. The CDR3 is 15 residues long. The V gene end was trimmed by 6 bases and the J gene end by 5 bases; junction bases not matched to a gene: 8. The germline V gene encodes CDR1 MDHEN and CDR2 SYDVKM. The CDR3 bases are TGTGCCAGCAGAGAGACGGGACTAGCCAACAATGAGCAGTTCTTC. It encodes CASRETGLANNEQFF. Filled out from reference TRBV28 and TRBJ2-1, the complete variable domain reads DVKVTQSSRYLVKRTGEKVFLECVQDMDHENMFWYRQDPGLGLRLIYFSYDVKMKEKGDIPEGYSVSREKKERFSLILESASTNQTSMYLCASRETGLANNEQFFGPGTRLTVL.

In this sample, this clone turned up a few times. The chain is built from TRBV19 and TRBJ1-4; possible D gene TRBD1, 6 bases. V lost 4 bases to trimming and J lost 8 bases, with 17 bases between them. The CDR3 runs to 15 residues. Germline V CDR1 and CDR2: LNHDA, SQIVND (reference sequence). This chain's CDR3 is CASSSPGRGVEKLFF. The DNA for the CDR3 is TGTGCCAGTAGTAGCCCGGGCAGGGGAGTGGAAAAACTGTTTTTT.

The chain joins TRBV5-1 to TRBJ1-2; 7 bases line up with TRBD1. After removal of 4 bases from V and 3 bases from J, the junction contained 6 bases not matched to a gene. The V gene's germline CDR1 is SGHRS and CDR2 YFSETQ. The CDR3 has 14 residues. Written as DNA, the CDR3 is TGCGCCAGCAGCATACGACAGGGTGACTATGGCTACACCTTC. It codes for CASSIRQGDYGYTF.

The V gene is TRBV11-3, the J gene TRBJ2-7, with 12 bases lining up with TRBD2. Germline-derived CDR1 and CDR2 are SGHNT and YENEEA. Trimming took 1 base from V and 2 from J; bases not matched to a gene: 0. The CDR3 runs 15 residues. For the CDR3, the DNA is TGTGCCAGCAGCTTAGGACTAGCGGGAGCCTACGAGCAGTACTTC. Its translation is CASSLGLAGAYEQYF. The variable domain in full, completed from reference TRBV11-3 and TRBJ2-7, reads EAGVVQSPRYKIIEKKQPVAFWCNPISGHNTLYWYLQNLGQGPELLIRYENEEAVDDSQLPKDRFSAERLKGVDSTLKIQPAELGDSAVYLCASSLGLAGAYEQYFGPGTRLTVT.

This clone appeared a few times. The chain employs TRBV15 and TRBJ1-2; unclear D gene. Germline V gene lookup returns CDR1 LNHNV and CDR2 YYDKDF (reference sequence). The CDR3 covers 12 residues. V lost 5 bases and J 11 bases, leaving 15 bases between the germline ends. CDR3 region: CATSSVTVLYTF. In DNA form, the CDR3 reads TGTGCCACCAGCTCGGTCACGGTGCTGTACACCTTC.

The chain uses TRBV28 and TRBJ2-5; TRBD1 matches at 7 bases. Trimming removed 6 bases from V and 4 bases from J; junction bases left unmatched: 11. This CDR3 region has 15 residues. CDR1 and CDR2 from the germline V gene are MDHEN and SYDVKM. The CDR3 DNA is TGTGCCAGCAGACCGAGGGGGCCGAGGGGAGAGACCCAGTACTTC. Its protein product is CASRPRGPRGETQYF.

CDR3 DNA: TGTGCCAGCAGCCAAGATCTCCGGGACACAAATCAGCCCCAGCATTTT. Amino acids: CASSQDLRDTNQPQHF. V and J are TRBV4-2 and TRBJ1-5; tentative D call: TRBD1 (6 bases). CDR3 size: 16 residues. The V and J ends lost 0 bases and 4 bases respectively, with 13 bases between them. CDR1 and CDR2 (germline): LGHNA, YNFKEQ.

The V gene is TRBV30, the J gene TRBJ2-5; D remains ambiguous. CDR1 and CDR2 (germline): GTSNPN, SVGIG (reference sequence). Trimming took off 0 bases at V and 2 bases at J, with 7 bases between the two ends. This CDR3 is built from 13 residues. The CDR3 DNA reads TGTGCCTGGAGTGTACTATCTCAAGAGACCCAGTACTTC. This codes for CAWSVLSQETQYF.

This sequence joins TRBV25-1 and TRBJ1-1; D possibly corresponds to TRBD1 (5 bases). This CDR3 has 13 amino acids. Between the trimmed V and J ends, which lost 1 base and 7 bases, there was a span of 10 bases. Germline CDR1 is MGHDK and CDR2 is SYGVNS. CDR3 amino acids: CASSESGRGEAFF. The CDR3 coding sequence is TGTGCCAGCAGTGAATCAGGGCGGGGTGAAGCTTTCTTT.